This T cell receptor (beta chain) comes out of a study of tumor-infiltrating lymphocytes in primary liver carcinoma. Study-wide context: All patients had surgically resected primary liver carcinoma. Enrolled patients were male and female, aged 30 to 69 years.

The researchers obtained blood RNA from unsorted whole blood and also extracted germline DNA. V lost 5 bases and J 5 bases, leaving 7 bases between the germline ends. The length of the CDR3 is 12 residues. Germline V gene sequence: CDR1 SGHAT, CDR2 FQNNGV. Notes on the study in general: The samples were not sorted (they were bulk), so CD4+ and CD8+ repertoires were not compared. Tumor-adjacent and tumor-blood pairs overlapped less than tumor region pairs did.

A primer in the constant region served to generate TCR beta cDNA from 500 ng of total RNA. Slightly modified ARM-PCR served as the procedure for the TCR beta libraries. These libraries came from three rounds of nested multiplex PCR. Both of the initial two PCR rounds ran for approximately 10 cycles and employed TRBV1-TRBV30 forward primers alongside a C-beta reverse primer. TCRdb itself ran the multiplex PCR reads through MiXCR, one entry per CDR3 protein. Of a few hundred thousand distinct CDR3 sequences in the sample, around three fifths were seen once. Concerning this clonotype: Its antigen is currently unknown.

The clonotype originates from a woman aged 25-40 years with primary liver carcinoma and hepatitis B virus infection. The chain carries TRBV11-2 and TRBJ2-1; no firm D call. Sample: peripheral blood. The chain's CDR3 is CASSPRDNEQFF. The CDR3 nucleotides are TGTGCCAGCAGCCCCCGGGACAATGAGCAGTTCTTC.